This T cell receptor beta chain stems from a study of OX40 agonist ivuxolimab in advanced cancers. Across the study: At doses from 0.01 to 10 mg/kg, patients were given intravenous ivuxolimab every 2 weeks. Overall study findings and caveats: What antigens the expanded peripheral T cells recognized was never established. There was clonal expansion of CD4+ and CD8+ blood T cells by week 6 at 0.1 to 3.0 mg/kg.

Produced via immunoSEQ multiplex PCR; TCRdb's table is partial and in-frame only. This sample yields 30,000 to 40,000 clones, of which roughly 84% are seen a single time; 20% to 25% belongs to the top ten. Turning to this clone: Its target is not known.

CDR1 is MNHEY and CDR2 is SMNVEV in the germline V gene (reference sequence). Between the trimmed V and J ends, which lost 3 bases and 3 bases, there was a span of 9 bases. This CDR3 is 13 amino acids long. The receptor's source is an adult with an advanced solid tumor such as melanoma, head and neck, liver or kidney cancer. The chain links TRBV27 to TRBJ2-7, with a possible D match to TRBD2 (6 bases). The sample here was CD4+ or CD8+ T cells sorted from blood, taken in a trial of the OX40 agonist ivuxolimab. The CDR3 spells CASSFGRGYEQYF. CDR3 nucleotides: TGTGCCAGCAGTTTCGGGAGAGGCTACGAGCAGTACTTC.